A single sample is the source of the 32 T cell receptor beta chains below, sequenced in a study of response to subunit inactivated influenza vaccine. TCRdb fed the RT-PCR reads into MiXCR, producing one record per CDR3 protein. In the table there are approximately 160,000 distinct CDR3 sequences, about 10% of which are singletons. The sequenced sample was CD8+ T cells sorted from PBMCs, obtained roughly 24 months after vaccination. The receptor set was obtained from a man between 50 and 69 years old who received an inactivated influenza vaccine.

This clonotype came up a few times. The CDR3, as DNA: TGTGCCAGCAGCTTACGAGTAGTGAACCAAGAGACCCAGTACTTC. Encoded protein: CASSLRVVNQETQYF. J is TRBJ2-5 and V is TRBV7-9; no clear D. The CDR3 consists of 15 residues. V was clipped by 2 bases and J by 0 bases, with 10 bases between them. Germline CDR1 SEHNR, CDR2 FQNEAQ (reference sequence). The complete variable domain, with remaining parts taken from reference TRBV7-9 and TRBJ2-5, reads DTGVSQNPRHKITKRGQNVTFRCDPISEHNRLYWYRQTLGQGPEFLTYFQNEAQLEKSRLLSDRFSAERPKGSFSTLEIQRTEQGDSAMYLCASSLRVVNQETQYFGPGTRLLVL.

This clonotype was seen at least ten times. The rearrangement links TRBV6-5 to TRBJ2-7; either TRBD1 or TRBD2 may fit D (5 bases each). The CDR3 length is 14 residues. With 2 bases removed from V and 3 bases from J, the gap between germline ends came to 11 bases. Germline V gives CDR1 MNHEY, CDR2 SVGAGI. This chain's CDR3 is CASSYGGSGYEQYF. The CDR3 DNA reads as TGTGCCAGCAGTTACGGGGGAAGCGGCTACGAGCAGTACTTC.

There are a few counts of this clonotype. The chain couples TRBV11-2 to TRBJ2-7; 14 bases match TRBD2. With V trimmed by 5 bases and J by 2 bases, 5 bases remained unmatched. The CDR3 covers 16 residues. CDR1 is SGHAT, CDR2 FQNNGV, per germline. The CDR3 bases are TGTGCCAGCAGCGCACGGGGACTAGCGGGAGCCTACGAGCAGTACTTC. Its translation is CASSARGLAGAYEQYF.

This chain connects TRBV6-5 to TRBJ1-2, with D perhaps TRBD1 (6 bases). There are 15 residues in the CDR3. Germline values: CDR1 MNHEY, CDR2 SVGAGI. With 2 bases removed from V and 4 bases from J, the gap between germline ends came to 14 bases. The CDR3 coding sequence is TGTGCCAGCAGTTACCCCGTGGAGGGGGGCTATGGCTACACCTTC. It encodes CASSYPVEGGYGYTF.

This clonotype was detected ten times or more. The J gene is TRBJ2-3, the V gene TRBV29-1, with 10 bases aligning to TRBD1. V lost 0 bases to trimming and J lost 4 bases; unmatched junction nucleotides: 13. Germline lookup yields CDR1 SQVTM and CDR2 ANQGSEA. The CDR3 spans 18 residues. DNA of the CDR3: TGCAGCGTTGAAGAACTACAGACAGGGGGCGGCCTCTCAGATACGCAGTATTTT. Translating it yields CSVEELQTGGGLSDTQYF.

The chain carries TRBV18 and TRBJ2-1, with D perhaps being TRBD1 or TRBD2 (6 bases each). This CDR3 spans 16 amino acids. In germline, CDR1 is KGHSH, CDR2 LQKENI. The germline V and J ends were trimmed by 0 bases and 5 bases, with 14 bases remaining between them. This chain's CDR3 is CASSPPVQGLNNEQFF. CDR3 nucleotide sequence: TGTGCCAGCTCACCACCTGTACAGGGACTTAACAATGAGCAGTTCTTC.

This clonotype was seen only a few times. The chain uses TRBV27 and TRBJ2-6; D not certain. This CDR3 comprises 16 residues. The V and J ends lost 3 bases and 1 base respectively, with 10 bases between them. The germline V gene has CDR1 MNHEY and CDR2 SMNVEV (reference sequence). CDR3 in DNA: TGTGCCAGCAGTTTTTTACCCTGGTCTGGGGCCAACGTCCTGACTTTC. Translating it yields CASSFLPWSGANVLTF.

The rearrangement joins TRBV12-3 or TRBV12-4 to TRBJ2-3; no definite D call. Trimming took 3 bases from V and 0 from J, leaving 7 bases between them. CDR3 size: 14 residues. CDR3: CASSFPYSTDTQYF. The DNA of the CDR3 is TGTGCCAGCAGTTTTCCCTATAGCACAGATACGCAGTATTTT.

The table lists this clonotype with a few counts. The rearrangement uses TRBV9 and TRBJ2-2; D might be TRBD1 or TRBD2, each matching 5 bases. CDR3 length: 15 residues. V dropped 1 base and J dropped 5 bases, with 12 bases sitting between them. Per germline, CDR1 SGDLS and CDR2 YYNGEE. CDR3 region: CASSVWDPSTGELFF. DNA of the CDR3: TGTGCCAGCAGCGTATGGGACCCTAGTACCGGGGAGCTGTTTTTT.

A few counts support this clonotype. This chain connects TRBV12-3 or TRBV12-4 to TRBJ1-4; 7 positions agree with TRBD1. J gave up 7 bases and V 6 bases, and 8 bases lay outside the gene matches. The CDR3 runs 14 residues. This CDR3 reads CASSLTGLSEKLFF. CDR3 sequence (DNA): TGTGCCAGCAGCCTGACAGGGCTGAGTGAAAAACTGTTTTTT.

The chain couples TRBV5-8 to TRBJ1-1; no clear D. Germline V gene lookup returns CDR1 SGHTS and CDR2 YDEGEE. V gave up 0 bases and J gave up 3 bases, with 12 bases separating them. This CDR3 spans 15 amino acids. CDR3 sequence reads: CASSLGVWTYTEAFF. The CDR3 DNA reads as TGTGCCAGCAGCTTGGGCGTGTGGACTTACACTGAAGCTTTCTTT.

The chain couples TRBV7-9 to TRBJ2-7, with D unresolved. Germline loops: CDR1 SEHNR, CDR2 FQNEAQ (reference sequence). V was clipped by 1 base and J by 5 bases, with 9 bases between them. The CDR3 spans 13 residues. In DNA, the CDR3 is TGTGCCAGCAGCTTAGTTTGGTCGGACGAGCAGTACTTC. Protein: CASSLVWSDEQYF.

The chain is built from TRBV4-3 and TRBJ2-2; possibly TRBD2 for D (5 bases). The CDR3 spans 15 residues. Deletions cut 0 bases from V and 9 bases from J, with 14 bases between. The germline CDR1 and CDR2 sequences are LGHNA and YSLEER. DNA for the CDR3: TGCGCCAGCAGCCAAGATGTTGGACTCCTGAGGGAGCTGTTTTTT. It encodes CASSQDVGLLRELFF.

This clonotype was observed a handful of times. The chain employs TRBV7-2 and TRBJ2-7; D is perhaps TRBD1 (5 bases). Germline CDR1 reads SGHTA; CDR2 reads FQGNSA. This CDR3 is built from 16 residues. V lost 5 bases, J lost 0 bases, and 17 bases lay in between. Written as DNA, the CDR3 is TGTGCCAGCAGCCATCGTAGGGGATTAGGCTCCTACGAGCAGTACTTC. It specifies CASSHRRGLGSYEQYF.

The chain carries TRBV20-1 and TRBJ2-7, with D unclear. Trimming shortened V by 0 bases and J by 3 bases, and 9 bases separated the two germline ends. Germline V gene lookup returns CDR1 DFQATT and CDR2 SNEGSKA (reference sequence). CDR3 length: 13 amino acids. The CDR3 reads CSARELRLYEQYF. The CDR3 bases are TGCAGTGCTAGAGAATTGCGGCTCTACGAGCAGTACTTC.

This clonotype was observed a few times. CDR3 residues: CASSGEDWTLEETQYF. The CDR3 DNA follows: TGTGCCAGCAGCGGTGAAGATTGGACCCTAGAAGAGACCCAGTACTTC. The chain links TRBV9 to TRBJ2-5; D call uncertain. CDR1 is SGDLS and CDR2 is YYNGEE in the germline V gene. Trimming removed 3 bases at V and 3 bases at J, with 18 bases between. The length of the CDR3 is 16 residues. The complete variable domain, with remaining parts taken from reference TRBV9 and TRBJ2-5, reads DSGVTQTPKHLITATGQRVTLRCSPRSGDLSVYWYQQSLDQGLQFLIQYYNGEERAKGNILERFSAQQFPDLHSELNLSSLELGDSALYFCASSGEDWTLEETQYFGPGTRLLVL.

The chain couples TRBV11-2 to TRBJ2-7; D call uncertain. Germline loops: CDR1 SGHAT, CDR2 FQNNGV. This CDR3 comprises 15 residues. Trimming stripped 2 bases from V and 2 bases from J, with 13 bases between. The DNA of the CDR3 is TGTGCCAGCAGCTTAAGGTACCAGAGCCCCTACGAGCAGTACTTC. As protein: CASSLRYQSPYEQYF.

The V and J genes are TRBV29-1 and TRBJ1-2; tentative D call: TRBD1 (5 bases). This CDR3 contains 11 residues. V was shortened by 4 bases and J by 4 bases, with 7 bases between the two germline ends. CDR1 SQVTM and CDR2 ANQGSEA come from the germline V gene. The DNA of the CDR3 is TGCAGCGTTGCCGGGACCTATGGCTACACCTTC. Translation: CSVAGTYGYTF.

This chain joins TRBV5-5 and TRBJ2-2; TRBD2 might be the D (7 bases). Germline values: CDR1 SGHKS, CDR2 YYEKEE (reference sequence). The CDR3 runs 15 residues. Trimming left V 5 bases short and J 2 bases short, with 13 bases between. The CDR3 region has the DNA TGTGCCAGCAGTAGACCGGGGGGCAACACCGGGGAGCTGTTTTTT. Its translation is CASSRPGGNTGELFF. Supplemented by reference TRBV5-5 and TRBJ2-2, the full variable domain reads DAGVTQSPTHLIKTRGQQVTLRCSPISGHKSVSWYQQVLGQGPQFIFQYYEKEERGRGNFPDRFSARQFPNYSSELNVNALLLGDSALYLCASSRPGGNTGELFFGEGSRLTVL.

The table lists this clonotype with many counts. This chain joins TRBV4-3 and TRBJ2-1; D is uncertain. V was cut by 2 bases and J by 0 bases, with 8 bases left in between. Germline V gene data show CDR1 as LGHNA and CDR2 as YSLEER. There are 15 residues in the CDR3. The CDR3 DNA reads as TGCGCCAGCAGCCAAACAGAGAGCTCCTACAATGAGCAGTTCTTC. Translated: CASSQTESSYNEQFF.

This clonotype was seen only a few times. This chain uses TRBV7-9 with TRBJ2-3; 9 bases are shared with TRBD1. V lost 4 bases to trimming and J lost 3 bases; unmatched junction nucleotides: 8. Germline V gives CDR1 SEHNR, CDR2 FQNEAQ (reference sequence). The CDR3 is made up of 16 amino acids. The CDR3 sequence is CASSSGTGGMTDTQYF. The CDR3 DNA follows: TGTGCCAGCAGCTCGGGAACAGGGGGCATGACAGATACGCAGTATTTT.

The V call is TRBV5-1, the J call TRBJ1-2; D gene unclear. Germline V gives CDR1 SGHRS, CDR2 YFSETQ. Trimming took 2 bases from V and 0 from J, leaving 8 bases between them. There are 14 residues in the CDR3. CDR3 bases: TGCGCCAGCAGCTTTGCTGGGACTAACTATGGCTACACCTTC. Protein product: CASSFAGTNYGYTF.

This rearrangement joins TRBV5-5 to TRBJ2-7; TRBD1 aligns across 9 bases. Trimming took 3 bases from V and 4 from J; bases not matched to a gene: 8. CDR3 size: 15 residues. The germline gives CDR1 SGHKS, CDR2 YYEKEE (reference sequence). This chain's CDR3 is CASSWTGTGSYEQYF. CDR3 in DNA: TGTGCCAGCAGCTGGACCGGGACAGGGTCTTACGAGCAGTACTTC.

The gene calls are TRBV28 and TRBJ2-3; a weak D match, TRBD1 (6 bases). The CDR3 is 15 amino acids. Deletions cut 6 bases from V and 5 bases from J, with 18 bases between. CDR1 and CDR2 (germline): MDHEN, SYDVKM. The CDR3 bases are TGTGCCAGCAGCCTCGACAGGCGCCCTGGAGATACGCAGTATTTT. It is translated as CASSLDRRPGDTQYF.

This clonotype has ten or more counts. This chain uses TRBV12-3 or TRBV12-4 with TRBJ2-3; D is unclear. CDR3 size: 15 residues. Trimming removed 3 bases from V and 0 bases from J, with 10 bases in between. CDR3 loop: CASSFGKTSTDTQYF. In nucleotides, the CDR3 is TGTGCCAGCAGTTTCGGCAAGACAAGCACAGATACGCAGTATTTT.

This clonotype was counted a few times. The chain couples TRBV7-2 to TRBJ2-7; 10 positions match TRBD1. Germline trimming cut 6 bases from V and 3 bases from J; bases unmatched to any gene: 8. The CDR3 is made up of 15 amino acids. The V gene's germline CDR1 is SGHTA and CDR2 FQGNSA. This CDR3 reads CASRPTGTGVYEQYF. The CDR3 DNA reads as TGTGCCAGCAGGCCAACCGGGACAGGGGTCTACGAGCAGTACTTC.

This clonotype was counted only a few times. This chain connects TRBV12-3 or TRBV12-4 to TRBJ2-7, with 7 positions matching TRBD1. The junction had 12 bases not matched to a gene; V was cut back by 8 bases and J by 5 bases. The CDR3 is 14 amino acids. The CDR3 nucleotides read TGTGCCAGCTGCGTGACAGGGACGGCAAACGAGCAGTACTTC. It yields the protein CASCVTGTANEQYF.

V and J are TRBV2 and TRBJ2-7, with D tentatively TRBD2 (6 bases). The CDR3 is 13 amino acids. V was cut by 4 bases and J by 4 bases, with 11 bases left in between. Germline CDR1 and CDR2: SNHLY and FYNNEI. The CDR3 DNA reads as TGTGCCAGCAGTGTCATCGGGAGTTACGAGCAGTACTTC. It yields the protein CASSVIGSYEQYF.

This clonotype was counted only a few times. The chain carries TRBV4-1 and TRBJ1-1; D gene ambiguous. This CDR3 is built from 13 residues. Per germline, CDR1 MGHRA and CDR2 YSYEKL. Trimming removed 3 bases from V and 8 bases from J, with 13 bases in between. The CDR3 reads CASSHLGTAEAFF. CDR3 bases: TGCGCCAGCAGCCACCTCGGCACGGCCGAAGCTTTCTTT.

The V and J genes are TRBV11-2 and TRBJ2-2, with TRBD1 matching 8 bases. The J segment lost 4 bases and the V segment lost 2 bases, leaving 12 bases of the junction unmatched. Per the germline V gene, CDR1 is SGHAT and CDR2 is FQNNGV. CDR3 length: 18 residues. CDR3 sequence: CASSLFYGTGVVTGELFF. The CDR3 nucleotides are TGTGCCAGCAGCTTATTTTACGGGACAGGAGTGGTCACCGGGGAGCTGTTTTTT.

The sample holds a few counts of this clonotype. The V and J genes are TRBV6-2 or TRBV6-3 and TRBJ2-1; TRBD2 aligns across 7 bases. The germline gives CDR1 MNHEY, CDR2 SVGEGT. The junction had 11 bases not matched to a gene; V was cut back by 8 bases and J by 1 base. The CDR3 has 16 amino acids. Written as DNA, the CDR3 is TGTGCCAGCGCGCGGACGGGGGGACCATCCTACAATGAGCAGTTCTTC. Translated: CASARTGGPSYNEQFF.

The rearrangement uses TRBV19 and TRBJ2-3; no definite D call. This CDR3 is 15 amino acids long. Deletions cut 2 bases from V and 6 bases from J, with 15 bases between. Germline values: CDR1 LNHDA, CDR2 SQIVND (reference sequence). CDR3 DNA: TGTGCCAGTAGTATAACAAGGGTCCTTGGGGATACGCAGTATTTT. Encoded protein: CASSITRVLGDTQYF.